The 31 T cell receptor beta chains given below trace back to one sample, sequenced in a study of T cell changes during pregnancy in multiple sclerosis. Sequenced by immunoSEQ multiplex PCR; TCRdb stores in-frame clones only, minus some. Among approximately 34,000 clones listed, under 95% were seen once. Sequences were derived from CD4+ T cells from peripheral blood mononuclear cells, sampled in the second trimester of pregnancy. These receptor sequences come from a female donor with multiple sclerosis, enrolled in a pregnancy study.

The J gene is TRBJ2-7, the V gene TRBV9; the D gene is possibly TRBD2 (6 bases). The CDR3 consists of 16 residues. V lost 0 bases and J 0 bases, leaving 13 bases between the germline ends. The germline V gene encodes CDR1 SGDLS and CDR2 YYNGEE. DNA for the CDR3: TGTGCCAGCAGCGTAGGAGGGACTTCCAGCTCCTACGAGCAGTACTTC. Translating gives CASSVGGTSSSYEQYF.

The V and J genes are TRBV6-1 and TRBJ2-7; 7 bases map to TRBD2. The junction had 7 bases not matched to a gene; V was cut back by 4 bases and J by 7 bases. This CDR3 comprises 13 residues. CDR1 is MNHNS, CDR2 SASEGT, per germline. CDR3 sequence (DNA): TGTGCCAGCAGTGGGCTCCCCGGGAGGGAGCAGTACTTC. As protein: CASSGLPGREQYF.

V and J are TRBV7-9 and TRBJ2-7; 12 nucleotides match TRBD2. V was clipped by 0 bases and J by 1 base; unmatched bases: 10. Germline V gives CDR1 SEHNR, CDR2 FQNEAQ (reference sequence). This CDR3 has 19 amino acids. The CDR3 region has the DNA TGTGCCAGCAGCTTAGCTCCGGGACTAGCGGGCTTTCAATCCTACGAGCAGTACTTC. Its translation is CASSLAPGLAGFQSYEQYF.

This clone was detected once. J is TRBJ1-2 and V is TRBV4-1, with 12 bases lining up with TRBD1. Germline-derived CDR1 and CDR2 are MGHRA and YSYEKL. V dropped 3 bases and J dropped 4; count of bases not matched to a gene: 3. This CDR3 has 15 residues. The CDR3 is CASSQAGQGAYGYTF. In DNA, the CDR3 is TGCGCCAGCAGCCAGGCGGGACAGGGGGCCTATGGCTACACCTTC.

The chain employs TRBV6-1 and TRBJ1-1; D gene ambiguous. The germline gives CDR1 MNHNS, CDR2 SASEGT. V was trimmed by 3 bases and J by 1 base, leaving 9 bases between them. The CDR3 has 14 residues. The CDR3: CASSDWQRNTEAFF. In DNA, the CDR3 is TGTGCCAGCAGTGATTGGCAGCGGAACACTGAAGCTTTCTTT.

V gene TRBV18 combines with J gene TRBJ1-1; possible D gene TRBD1, 5 bases. This CDR3 contains 14 residues. CDR1 and CDR2 (germline): KGHSH, LQKENI. V was clipped by 8 bases and J by 4 bases, with 17 bases between them. The CDR3 is CASLESTASTEAFF. The DNA of the CDR3 is TGTGCCAGCCTAGAATCGACAGCCTCCACTGAAGCTTTCTTT.

The V and J genes are TRBV19 and TRBJ2-1, with 7 bases identical to TRBD2. Germline V gives CDR1 LNHDA, CDR2 SQIVND (reference sequence). The CDR3 consists of 14 residues. The ends lost 7 bases at V and 5 bases at J; junction bases unmatched: 8. The CDR3 region is CASKGLADHNEQFF. The DNA for the CDR3 is TGTGCCAGTAAGGGGCTAGCGGATCACAATGAGCAGTTCTTC.

J is TRBJ1-1 and V is TRBV7-2, with D possibly being TRBD1 (5 bases). V dropped 2 bases and J dropped 4 bases, with 11 bases sitting between them. The germline V gene has CDR1 SGHTA and CDR2 FQGNSA. The CDR3 is 14 residues long. This chain's CDR3 is CASSLKGMGTEAFF. The CDR3 DNA reads TGTGCCAGCAGCTTAAAGGGGATGGGCACTGAAGCTTTCTTT.

V is TRBV7-2 and J is TRBJ1-5, with a possible D match to TRBD1 (6 bases). The V and J ends lost 5 bases and 9 bases respectively, with 14 bases between them. The CDR3 runs to 13 residues. Per germline, CDR1 SGHTA and CDR2 FQGNSA. CDR3 sequence (DNA): TGTGCCAGCAGCCCCGGGACAAGCAGGCCCCAGCATTTT. This gives the protein CASSPGTSRPQHF.

The rearrangement links TRBV27 to TRBJ2-7; 16 nucleotides agree with TRBD2. V shed 5 bases and J 6 bases; nucleotides not matched to a gene: 10. This CDR3 region has 17 residues. Germline V gives CDR1 MNHEY, CDR2 SMNVEV (reference sequence). The CDR3 DNA sequence: TGTGCCAGCAGTCCCCTCGGGACTAGCGGGAGGGGCGCCGAGCAGTACTTC. As protein: CASSPLGTSGRGAEQYF.

The V gene is TRBV10-3, the J gene TRBJ2-7; no definite D call. Germline CDR1 ENHRY, CDR2 SYGVKD. This CDR3 spans 11 amino acids. The V end was cut by 6 bases, the J end by 2 bases, with 5 bases between. The CDR3 bases are TGTGCCATCAGCGGAGCCTACGAGCAGTACTTC. Protein product: CAISGAYEQYF.

The genes are TRBV13 and TRBJ2-3; 9 positions match TRBD2. Per the germline V gene, CDR1 is PRHDT and CDR2 is FYEKMQ (reference sequence). The CDR3 runs 17 residues. Trimming cost V 1 base and J 4 bases; bases outside gene matches: 9. This CDR3 reads CASSLDAGGPGADTQYF. The CDR3 region has the DNA TGTGCCAGCAGCTTAGATGCGGGAGGGCCAGGTGCAGATACGCAGTATTTT.

The V and J genes are TRBV5-1 and TRBJ2-7; 7 nucleotides agree with TRBD1. The CDR3 contains 16 residues. Germline values: CDR1 SGHRS, CDR2 YFSETQ. The ends lost 0 bases at V and 2 bases at J; junction bases unmatched: 8. CDR3 residues: CASSLGGTVTAYEQYF. CDR3 sequence (DNA): TGCGCCAGCAGCTTGGGGGGGACAGTTACCGCCTACGAGCAGTACTTC.

The genes are TRBV15 and TRBJ2-1; 7 bases line up with TRBD2. Trimming at V came to 5 bases and at J to 9 bases, leaving 7 bases not matched to a gene. This CDR3 contains 13 residues. The germline gives CDR1 LNHNV, CDR2 YYDKDF (reference sequence). The CDR3 coding sequence is TGTGCCACCAGCGGCCGACTAGCCGGTGAGCAGTTCTTC. Translation gives CATSGRLAGEQFF.

The rearrangement links TRBV11-2 to TRBJ1-2, with D perhaps TRBD1 (5 bases). CDR3 length equals 13 residues. Trimming shortened V by 4 bases and J by 2 bases, and 8 bases separated the two germline ends. Germline-derived CDR1 and CDR2 are SGHAT and FQNNGV. The CDR3 nucleotides are TGTGCCAGCAGCTCGACAGTCAACTATGGCTACACCTTC. It specifies CASSSTVNYGYTF.

This chain joins TRBV5-1 and TRBJ2-2; TRBD2 is a possible D gene (6 bases). V lost 8 bases and J lost 6, with 17 bases in between. Germline V gives CDR1 SGHRS, CDR2 YFSETQ. The CDR3 extends over 14 amino acids. In DNA form, the CDR3 reads TGCGCCAGTGGTGCGGGGTCGGTACCCGGGGAGCTGTTTTTT. It encodes CASGAGSVPGELFF.

V gene TRBV5-8 combines with J gene TRBJ1-2; D ambiguous. V was pared by 0 bases and J by 4 bases, with 10 bases between. CDR3 length equals 14 residues. Germline lookup yields CDR1 SGHTS and CDR2 YDEGEE. CDR3 nucleotides: TGTGCCAGCAGCTTGGTGGGAGGGAGCTATGGCTACACCTTC. Protein sequence: CASSLVGGSYGYTF.

The chain is built from TRBV6-6 and TRBJ2-7, with 7 positions matching TRBD2. V dropped 8 bases and J dropped 0; count of bases not matched to a gene: 7. CDR1 is MNHNY, CDR2 SVGAGI, per germline (reference sequence). CDR3 size: 14 residues. The CDR3, as DNA: TGTGCCAGCCGGGCTAGCGGAACCTCCTACGAGCAGTACTTC. The encoded protein is CASRASGTSYEQYF.

This chain links TRBV27 with TRBJ2-7; TRBD1 aligns across 8 bases. CDR1 MNHEY and CDR2 SMNVEV come from the germline V gene (reference sequence). Trimming cost V 5 bases and J 3 bases; bases outside gene matches: 9. This CDR3 has 15 amino acids. CDR3 sequence (DNA): TGTGCCAGCAGTAACCGGGACAGGAAATTCTACGAGCAGTACTTC. Protein product: CASSNRDRKFYEQYF.

This clone appeared once. CDR3 sequence reads: CAWSRGGQSNQPQHF. DNA of the CDR3: TGTGCCTGGAGTCGAGGGGGCCAGAGCAATCAGCCCCAGCATTTT. The chain is built from TRBV30 and TRBJ1-5; 7 nucleotides line up with TRBD1. Germline values: CDR1 GTSNPN, CDR2 SVGIG (reference sequence). V lost 2 bases, J lost 1 base, and 5 bases stayed unmatched. The CDR3 totals 15 residues.

This sequence joins TRBV12-5 and TRBJ2-1; 8 nucleotides match TRBD2. Germline trimming cut 7 bases from V and 7 bases from J; bases unmatched to any gene: 9. This CDR3 contains 14 residues. The germline V gene encodes CDR1 LGHNT and CDR2 FRNRAP. This chain's CDR3 is CASALTLAGNEQFF. CDR3 coding DNA: TGTGCTAGTGCCCTAACTTTAGCGGGAAATGAGCAGTTCTTC.

The count of this clone is one. The gene calls are TRBV2 and TRBJ1-4, with TRBD1 identical over 8 bases. Germline loops: CDR1 SNHLY, CDR2 FYNNEI. With V trimmed by 5 bases and J by 0 bases, 5 bases remained unmatched. This CDR3 is built from 16 residues. CDR3 residues: CASSRDRTATNEKLFF. DNA of the CDR3: TGTGCCAGCAGTCGGGACAGGACTGCAACTAATGAAAAACTGTTTTTT.

V is TRBV5-8 and J is TRBJ1-1, with TRBD1 matching 7 bases. CDR1 is SGHTS and CDR2 is YDEGEE in the germline V gene. This CDR3 is 16 amino acids long. With V trimmed by 1 base and J by 5 bases, 11 bases remained unmatched. CDR3 DNA: TGTGCCAGCAGCTTGTCTCTTCCAAAGGGACAGACTGAAGCTTTCTTT. Translating it yields CASSLSLPKGQTEAFF.

This chain uses TRBV19 with TRBJ2-7; 10 positions match TRBD1. The CDR3 contains 15 residues. The V gene end was trimmed by 5 bases and the J gene end by 5 bases; junction bases not matched to a gene: 9. Germline V gives CDR1 LNHDA, CDR2 SQIVND (reference sequence). The CDR3 spells CASSPAGQGLNEQYF. In DNA, the CDR3 is TGTGCCAGTAGTCCGGCGGGACAGGGGTTGAACGAGCAGTACTTC. The full variable domain, with the rest looked up from reference TRBV19 and TRBJ2-7, is DGGITQSPKYLFRKEGQNVTLSCEQNLNHDAMYWYRQDPGQGLRLIYYSQIVNDFQKGDIAEGYSVSREKKESFPLTVTSAQKNPTAFYLCASSPAGQGLNEQYFGPGTRLTVT.

The chain carries TRBV19 and TRBJ2-4, with a possible D match to TRBD1 (5 bases). This CDR3 contains 18 residues. The V end was cut by 5 bases, the J end by 0 bases, with 20 bases between. Germline CDR1 LNHDA, CDR2 SQIVND (reference sequence). In DNA form, the CDR3 reads TGTGCCAGTAGTTTCTCCAGGGCTCAACCAACAGCCAAAAACATTCAGTACTTC. Its translation is CASSFSRAQPTAKNIQYF. The full variable domain, rest sourced from reference TRBV19 and TRBJ2-4, is DGGITQSPKYLFRKEGQNVTLSCEQNLNHDAMYWYRQDPGQGLRLIYYSQIVNDFQKGDIAEGYSVSREKKESFPLTVTSAQKNPTAFYLCASSFSRAQPTAKNIQYFGAGTRLSVL.

The V gene is TRBV7-3, the J gene TRBJ2-7, with no clear D. Germline CDR1 and CDR2: SGHTA and FQGTGA. This CDR3 comprises 11 residues. V lost 7 bases and J lost 3, with 7 bases in between. DNA for the CDR3: TGTGCCAGCACACAGATCTACGAGCAGTACTTC. Its translation is CASTQIYEQYF.

The sample holds one count of this clone. The rearrangement links TRBV5-1 to TRBJ2-5; TRBD2 is a possible D gene (7 bases). Trimming took off 1 base at V and 2 bases at J, with 12 bases between the two ends. CDR3 length: 15 amino acids. Germline V gene lookup returns CDR1 SGHRS and CDR2 YFSETQ. CDR3 loop: CASSLLGGEQETQYF. CDR3 in DNA: TGCGCCAGCAGCTTGCTAGGGGGGGAACAAGAGACCCAGTACTTC.

This chain connects TRBV7-2 to TRBJ2-7; 9 nucleotides agree with TRBD1. This CDR3 region has 15 residues. The J segment lost 2 bases and the V segment lost 5 bases, leaving 7 bases of the junction unmatched. CDR1 and CDR2 (germline): SGHTA, FQGNSA. The CDR3 bases are TGTGCCAGCAGCACTTCCGGGACAGGGACCTACGAGCAGTACTTC. Its protein is CASSTSGTGTYEQYF.

The CDR3 coding sequence is TGTGCCAGCAGTCCCCGCCCTACGGGAGATAGGGATGAGCAGTTCTTC. Amino acids: CASSPRPTGDRDEQFF. The chain joins TRBV27 to TRBJ2-1, with D perhaps TRBD2 (6 bases). From germline, CDR1 is MNHEY and CDR2 SMNVEV (reference sequence). There are 16 residues in the CDR3. The germline V and J ends were trimmed by 5 bases and 8 bases, with 22 bases remaining between them.

This chain uses TRBV19 with TRBJ1-5; TRBD1 might be the D (5 bases). Deletions cut 4 bases from V and 5 bases from J, with 6 bases between. The CDR3 is 12 residues long. Germline V gene sequence: CDR1 LNHDA, CDR2 SQIVND (reference sequence). DNA for the CDR3: TGTGCCAGTAGTACAGGGTATCAGCCCCAGCATTTT. It encodes CASSTGYQPQHF.

The chain is built from TRBV5-4 and TRBJ1-4; 7 bases fit TRBD1. V trimming: 3 bases; J trimming: 8 bases; junction bases outside the gene matches: 10. The CDR3 runs 15 residues. Germline CDR1 reads SGHNT; CDR2 reads YYREEE (reference sequence). The CDR3 coding sequence is TGTGCCAGCAGCTCCAGACAGGGAGAGGAGGAAAAACTGTTTTTT. Translated, it gives CASSSRQGEEEKLFF.